This entry features one TCR beta chain sequence. Germline-derived CDR1 and CDR2 are SGHRS and YFSETQ. The CDR3 loop spans 13 amino acids. V was pared by 0 bases and J by 6 bases, with 10 bases between. The data belong to a study of cytomegalovirus exposure and HLA in healthy donors. Study summary: The roughly 700 first-cohort repertoires shared a platform with the 120 or so validation repertoires, as reported in a later analysis.

Assay used: immunoSEQ multiplex PCR; TCRdb lists only in-frame clones, some missing. Of approximately 150,000 clones in the sample, under 95% were seen once. This sequence joins TRBV5-1 and TRBJ2-7, with D perhaps matching TRBD1 (5 bases). The receptor was isolated from a woman between 18 and 30 years old in good health and CMV-seropositive. The specimen sequenced was PBMCs. The CDR3 sequence: CASSLGQGAEQYF. DNA for the CDR3: TGCGCCAGCAGCTTGGGCCAGGGTGCCGAGCAGTACTTC.